This T cell receptor beta chain came from a study of cytomegalovirus exposure and HLA in healthy donors. Study-level findings and limits: Earlier analysis yielded a pattern in which most TCR beta V segments were productive about 90% or about 30% of the time. TCR beta V- and J-gene trimming was later associated with a missense DCLRE1C variant.

V lost 0 bases to trimming and J lost 3 bases, with 6 bases between them. The CDR3 has 14 residues. CDR1 and CDR2 from the germline V gene are SGDLS and YYNGEE. In the case of this clone: Its antigen is not identified.

The PCR had 60 Vbeta and 13 Jbeta primers. Sequenced by immunoSEQ multiplex PCR; TCRdb stores in-frame clones only, minus some. The table has hundreds of thousands of clones, 76% seen once. This TCR derives from a young man in good health and CMV-seronegative. The chain combines TRBV9 with TRBJ1-4; unclear D gene. The sample consisted of PBMCs. CDR3 loop: CASSVGRSNEKLFF. CDR3 in DNA: TGTGCCAGCAGCGTAGGCCGGTCTAATGAAAAACTGTTTTTT.